The 24 T cell receptor beta chains given below trace back to one sample, sequenced in a study of human T cells and chemical hapten exposure. One entry per CDR3 protein, called by TCRdb with MiXCR from the RACE reads. The sample consists of some 45,000 distinct CDR3 sequences, roughly 12% of them appearing once. This sample's time point: pre-sensitization, week 0. Documented treatment: therapeutic diphenylcyclopropenone sensitization with weekly scalp DPC. The source material was whole blood, sampled in connection with sensitization to the hapten diphenylcyclopropenone (DPC). The source of these receptors is a woman in her 30s with alopecia areata. Some clones in this sample may be carry-over from other donors' samples.

This clonotype was seen many times. The genes are TRBV20-1 and TRBJ2-3; 14 bases are a match to TRBD2. Trimming cost V 2 bases and J 0 bases; bases outside gene matches: 13. Germline loops: CDR1 DFQATT, CDR2 SNEGSKA (reference sequence). The CDR3 spans 20 residues. The CDR3 DNA reads TGCAGTGCTAGAAGGCCGACTAGCGGGAGGGCCTACTCTAGCACAGATACGCAGTATTTT. Translation: CSARRPTSGRAYSSTDTQYF.

This clonotype was seen many times. This CDR3 is CASSSRTTWELFF. The CDR3 region has the DNA TGTGCCAGCAGCTCCCGGACGACATGGGAGCTGTTTTTT. This sequence joins TRBV7-2 and TRBJ2-2; D not certain. Germline V lookup: CDR1 SGHTA, CDR2 FQGNSA. V dropped 4 bases and J dropped 9 bases, with 12 bases sitting between them. The CDR3 sequence is 13 residues long. Variable domain in full (rest from reference TRBV7-2 and TRBJ2-2): GAGVSQSPSNKVTEKGKDVELRCDPISGHTALYWYRQSLGQGLEFLIYFQGNSAPDKSGLPSDRFSAERTGGSVSTLTIQRTQQEDSAVYLCASSSRTTWELFFGEGSRLTVL.

This clonotype came up many times. The V call is TRBV20-1, the J call TRBJ2-2; 7 bases are shared with TRBD2. The CDR3 runs to 16 residues. V shed 1 base, J shed 3 bases, and the junction held 8 bases outside the gene matches. CDR1 and CDR2 (germline): DFQATT, SNEGSKA (reference sequence). Here the CDR3 DNA reads TGCAGTGCTAGAGTCCTCGGGGGAGGGGACACCGGGGAGCTGTTTTTT. Encoded protein: CSARVLGGGDTGELFF.

This clonotype was counted many times. The genes are TRBV2 and TRBJ2-5, with 7 bases fitting TRBD2. From germline, CDR1 is SNHLY and CDR2 FYNNEI. The ends lost 5 bases at V and 4 bases at J; junction bases unmatched: 4. The CDR3 length is 13 residues. CDR3 protein: CASSLGLGETQYF. The CDR3 bases are TGTGCCAGCAGTCTAGGACTAGGAGAGACCCAGTACTTC.

The chain combines TRBV20-1 with TRBJ2-7, with 12 bases lining up with TRBD2. The CDR3 contains 16 residues. Germline loops: CDR1 DFQATT, CDR2 SNEGSKA (reference sequence). The trim removed 3 bases at V and 3 bases at J, leaving 9 bases unmatched. This CDR3 reads CSASGFLAGGNYEQYF. CDR3 sequence (DNA): TGCAGTGCTAGTGGGTTTCTAGCGGGAGGGAACTACGAGCAGTACTTC.

This clonotype showed up many times. The rearrangement links TRBV20-1 to TRBJ2-3; D is unresolved. This CDR3 is 15 amino acids long. The germline V gene encodes CDR1 DFQATT and CDR2 SNEGSKA (reference sequence). The CDR3 loop is CSSRRTLTYTDTQYF. As DNA, the CDR3 is TGCAGCTCTCGCCGAACACTCACTTACACAGATACGCAGTATTTT.

V is TRBV4-1 and J is TRBJ2-7; D is possibly TRBD2 (6 bases). Germline lookup yields CDR1 MGHRA and CDR2 YSYEKL. V was cut by 1 base and J by 12 bases, with 16 bases left in between. CDR3 size: 13 residues. CDR3 DNA: TGCGCCAGCAGCCAAGGATTAACGGGAGTGCCGTACTTC. Translating it yields CASSQGLTGVPYF.

This clonotype has at least ten counts. The V gene is TRBV2, the J gene TRBJ2-1; perhaps D is TRBD1 or TRBD2 (6 bases each). Trimming shortened V by 5 bases and J by 9 bases, and 20 bases separated the two germline ends. Germline values: CDR1 SNHLY, CDR2 FYNNEI. This CDR3 has 15 residues. In DNA, the CDR3 is TGTGCCAGCAGTCGAACAGGGACTTCCTTTCTTGAGCAGTTCTTC. It is translated as CASSRTGTSFLEQFF.

This clonotype was recorded many times. V gene TRBV28 combines with J gene TRBJ1-2; D is unresolved. V dropped 2 bases and J dropped 8 bases, with 9 bases sitting between them. CDR1 and CDR2 from the germline V gene are MDHEN and SYDVKM. The CDR3 sequence is 12 residues long. CDR3 region: CASSLRGRGYTF. The CDR3 bases are TGTGCCAGCAGTTTAAGAGGGCGAGGCTACACCTTC.

This chain uses TRBV6-5 with TRBJ2-1, with 7 positions matching TRBD2. Per the germline V gene, CDR1 is MNHEY and CDR2 is SVGAGI. There are 18 residues in the CDR3. The ends lost 0 bases at V and 3 bases at J; junction bases unmatched: 11. CDR3 in DNA: TGTGCCAGCAGTTACTCGGCCGGTGGTAGCGGGCTCTACAATGAGCAGTTCTTC. Translation gives CASSYSAGGSGLYNEQFF.

At least ten counts were recorded for this clonotype. This chain links TRBV4-1 with TRBJ2-3; 10 bases match TRBD2. The CDR3 extends over 16 amino acids. Germline V CDR1 and CDR2: MGHRA, YSYEKL. V dropped 1 base and J dropped 1; count of bases not matched to a gene: 2. This chain's CDR3 is CASSQAGTSGTDTQYF. In DNA, the CDR3 is TGCGCCAGCAGCCAAGCCGGGACTAGCGGCACAGATACGCAGTATTTT.

This clonotype was seen at least ten times. The CDR3 loop is CASSSPAEYNEQFF. The CDR3 coding sequence is TGTGCCAGCAGTTCCCCGGCGGAGTACAATGAGCAGTTCTTC. J is TRBJ2-1 and V is TRBV6-5; D gene unclear. The V and J ends lost 4 bases and 4 bases respectively, with 11 bases between them. Germline V CDR1 and CDR2: MNHEY, SVGAGI. The CDR3 runs to 14 residues.

This clonotype has more than one count but fewer than ten. This chain connects TRBV5-5 to TRBJ1-2; D uncertain. V was trimmed by 7 bases and J by 1 base, leaving 14 bases between them. CDR1 SGHKS and CDR2 YYEKEE come from the germline V gene (reference sequence). The CDR3 has 14 amino acids. The CDR3 bases are TGTGCCAGCGCGACCGGAAGCTTTAACTATGGCTACACCTTC. Protein: CASATGSFNYGYTF. The whole variable domain, remainder taken from reference TRBV5-5 and TRBJ1-2, is DAGVTQSPTHLIKTRGQQVTLRCSPISGHKSVSWYQQVLGQGPQFIFQYYEKEERGRGNFPDRFSARQFPNYSSELNVNALLLGDSALYLCASATGSFNYGYTFGSGTRLTVV.

This clonotype showed up just a few times. The chain employs TRBV18 and TRBJ2-1; weak D call: TRBD2 (5 bases). This CDR3 has 12 amino acids. CDR1 is KGHSH, CDR2 LQKENI, per germline. V gave up 3 bases and J gave up 8 bases, with 8 bases separating them. The CDR3 nucleotides are TGTGCCAGCTCACCGTCAGCGGATGAGCAGTTCTTC. Translated, it gives CASSPSADEQFF.

This clonotype has only a few counts. The chain links TRBV28 to TRBJ2-7; D remains ambiguous. CDR1 is MDHEN and CDR2 is SYDVKM in the germline V gene. Trimming stripped 6 bases from V and 2 bases from J, with 11 bases between. The CDR3 consists of 13 residues. The CDR3 nucleotides read TGTGCCAGCAGCCATACCACGACCTACGAGCAGTACTTC. Residues: CASSHTTTYEQYF.

This clonotype was observed many times. The chain has TRBV7-9 and TRBJ1-2, with D unclear. V lost 5 bases and J lost 6, with 13 bases in between. The CDR3 extends over 13 amino acids. Germline CDR1 and CDR2: SEHNR and FQNEAQ (reference sequence). CDR3 sequence (DNA): TGTGCCAGCAGCCCCCCTACCTTCCATGGCTACACCTTC. Encoded protein: CASSPPTFHGYTF.

At least ten counts were recorded for this clonotype. One end of the junction does not line up with germline, which may come from a read error. CDR3 region: CASSLSTVTPVNF. The DNA for the CDR3 is TGTGCCAGCAGTTTATCCACAGTAACCCCCGTAAACTTC. The V gene is TRBV27, the J gene TRBJ2-7; D remains unclear. The germline V gene encodes CDR1 MNHEY and CDR2 SMNVEV (reference sequence). The CDR3 covers 13 residues.

This clonotype was seen many times. The chain uses TRBV12-3 or TRBV12-4 and TRBJ2-5; unclear D gene. V lost 6 bases and J lost 4, with 12 bases in between. The CDR3 has 13 residues. The CDR3 loop is CASRQQTLETQYF. CDR3 coding DNA: TGTGCCAGCAGGCAGCAGACGCTAGAGACCCAGTACTTC.

Only a few counts were recorded for this clonotype. This sequence joins TRBV20-1 and TRBJ1-1, with TRBD1 matching over 9 bases. The germline V gene has CDR1 DFQATT and CDR2 SNEGSKA (reference sequence). The V and J ends lost 0 bases and 5 bases, in that order; junction bases with no gene match: 7. The CDR3 extends over 15 amino acids. The CDR3 is CSARDPQGARTEAFF. The CDR3 DNA reads TGCAGTGCTAGAGACCCACAGGGGGCGAGAACTGAAGCTTTCTTT.

With regard to this clonotype: Just one base apart from a much larger clone, this may be a read error. V usage is TRBV20-1 and J usage is TRBJ1-5, with D possibly matching TRBD1 (6 bases). This CDR3 region has 16 residues. Germline V CDR1 and CDR2: DFQATT, SNEGSKA (reference sequence). As DNA, the CDR3 is TGCAGTGCTAGAGAGTATAGCAGGGGTGGAAATCTGCCCCAGCATTTT. Protein sequence: CSAREYSRGGNLPQHF.

The sample holds many counts of this clonotype. The V gene is TRBV5-6, the J gene TRBJ1-6; no clear D gene. Germline loops: CDR1 SGHDT, CDR2 YYEEEE. This CDR3 has 13 amino acids. The V and J ends lost 6 bases and 8 bases respectively, with 12 bases between them. CDR3 region: CASTFHPDSPLHF. CDR3 nucleotides: TGTGCCAGCACGTTCCATCCGGATTCACCCCTCCACTTT.

The chain uses TRBV20-1 and TRBJ2-7, with D possibly matching TRBD2 (6 bases). V was cut by 7 bases and J by 2 bases, with 9 bases left in between. There are 11 residues in the CDR3. Per the germline V gene, CDR1 is DFQATT and CDR2 is SNEGSKA (reference sequence). DNA for the CDR3: TGCAGTGTTGCGGGGACCTACGAGCAGTACTTC. This sequence encodes CSVAGTYEQYF.

Ten or more counts support this clonotype. J is TRBJ1-2 and V is TRBV10-3; no definite D call. V lost 3 bases, J lost 7 bases, and 9 bases lay in between. This CDR3 comprises 12 residues. Per the germline V gene, CDR1 is ENHRY and CDR2 is SYGVKD. The CDR3 region is CAISESGVGYTF. CDR3 bases: TGTGCCATCAGTGAATCCGGGGTTGGCTACACCTTC.

The chain recombines TRBV30 with TRBJ2-7; D possibly corresponds to TRBD2 (6 bases). V lost 3 bases, J lost 2 bases, and 17 bases lay in between. Germline CDR1 is GTSNPN and CDR2 is SVGIG (reference sequence). This CDR3 contains 15 residues. CDR3 in amino acids: CAWSSSLAAPYEQYF. DNA for the CDR3: TGTGCCTGGAGCAGTTCGTTAGCGGCCCCCTACGAGCAGTACTTC.